This T cell receptor beta chain was sequenced for a study of blood T cells in healthy people across ages. Notes on this clonotype: Its matching antigen is unknown.

The second PCR ran about 6 to 12 cycles with a sample-barcoded 5' primer and J-beta primers. Using its own MiXCR run on the 5' RACE reads, TCRdb lists one record per CDR3 protein. This table has about 1,500,000 distinct CDR3 sequences, over 25% appearing once. Trimming took 6 bases from V and 7 from J; bases not matched to a gene: 14. Germline assignment: CDR1 MDHEN and CDR2 SYDVKM. The CDR3 loop spans 16 amino acids. General study findings and limits: A greater number of naive CD4+ cells and higher diversity distinguished long-lived donors from aged donors. In these data, TCR beta diversity tracked strongly with naive T cell percentage.

Roughly 9.2 milliliters was the volume of peripheral blood drawn from each donor. The material sequenced was blood. This sequence was found in a woman in her thirties in good health. The V gene is TRBV28, the J gene TRBJ2-2; 7 bases fit TRBD1. CDR3 bases: TGTGCCAGCAGCCGACCTACTACAGGGGACATCGGGGAGCTGTTTTTT. It codes for CASSRPTTGDIGELFF.